These T cell receptor beta chains were read from a single sample in a study of T-cell reconstitution after alpha-beta-depleted transplantation in children. Using its own MiXCR run on the PCR reads, TCRdb lists one record per CDR3 protein. The table includes 200,000 to 250,000 distinct CDR3 sequences, about a tenth detected once. This material consisted of PBMCs from the stem cell graft donor, taken from the stem cell graft. The source of these receptors is a human donor who donated a stem cell graft to a child with acute lymphoblastic leukemia. The CDR3 runs from the conserved cysteine through the conserved F or W. D genes are given only for firm matches. Size is stated for part of the rows, as once, few or many counts, or as a class when the clone is expanded.

CDR3nt,CDR3aa,v_gene,abundance,d_gene,j_gene
TGTGCCAGCTCACCGACAACTAGGGACAATGAGCAGTTCTTC,CASSPTTRDNEQFF,TRBV18,many,.,TRBJ2-1
TGCGCCAGCAGCCCACATGAGGGACTCTATGGCTACACCTTC,CASSPHEGLYGYTF,TRBV5-1,many,.,TRBJ1-2
TGTGCCAGCAGTTCCCCGGTGAGAGCCTACGAGCAGTACTTC,CASSSPVRAYEQYF,TRBV27,.,.,TRBJ2-7
TGCGCCAGCAGCCTCGGCCCGACGGACTATGGCTACACCTTC,CASSLGPTDYGYTF,TRBV5-1,many,.,TRBJ1-2
TGCAGTGCCCGCGCAGGGGGGGCAGAGACCCAGTACTTC,CSARAGGAETQYF,TRBV20-1,few,.,TRBJ2-5
TGCAGTGCTCAGAACGGGGAACCCCCGGACGAGCAGTACTTC,CSAQNGEPPDEQYF,TRBV20-1,.,.,TRBJ2-7
TGCAGTGCTAGAGATCTTCGGGCGGGGGGTGTAAGTTACGAGCAGTACTTC,CSARDLRAGGVSYEQYF,TRBV20-1,few,TRBD2,TRBJ2-7
TGCGCCAGCAGCCTACAACTAGCGGGGGGCTACAATGAGCAGTTCTTC,CASSLQLAGGYNEQFF,TRBV5-1,.,TRBD2,TRBJ2-1
TGTGCCAGCAGCGTGAGGGATGAGGGGACTGAAGCTTTCTTT,CASSVRDEGTEAFF,TRBV9,few,.,TRBJ1-1
TGTGCCAGTGGAAGGGGGGGTTTGGGCTATGGCTACACCTTC,CASGRGGLGYGYTF,TRBV7-2,.,.,TRBJ1-2
TGCAGCGTTGAGGCGACAGGGGGTGGAGAGACCCAGTACTTC,CSVEATGGGETQYF,TRBV29-1,few,TRBD1,TRBJ2-5
TGTGCCAGCTGGGGATCCTACAATGAGCAGTTCTTC,CASWGSYNEQFF,TRBV12-3/TRBV12-4,.,.,TRBJ2-1
TGTGCCAGCAGCCCACCCACCTGGGGAGGGACCAAAAACATTCAGTACTTC,CASSPPTWGGTKNIQYF,TRBV12-3/TRBV12-4,few,TRBD2,TRBJ2-4
TGCGCCAGCAGTCCCGGGACAGGGCCTTATCAGCCCCAGCATTTT,CASSPGTGPYQPQHF,TRBV5-1,few,TRBD1,TRBJ1-5
TGTGCCAGCGGTAGGGCGGGGGAGACCCAGTACTTC,CASGRAGETQYF,TRBV12-3/TRBV12-4,many,.,TRBJ2-5
TGTGCCAGCAGCTACTACAGGGGAGACACTGAAGCTTTCTTT,CASSYYRGDTEAFF,TRBV7-2,many,TRBD1,TRBJ1-1
TGTGCCAGCAGTCCCCAACCGTCGGGACTGACCTACCGCTCGGACACCGGGGAGCTGTTTTTT,CASSPQPSGLTYRSDTGELFF,TRBV27,few,.,TRBJ2-2
TGTGCCAGCAGCTTAATGGCAGGGGGTCACACTGAAGCTTTCTTT,CASSLMAGGHTEAFF,TRBV5-5,.,TRBD1,TRBJ1-1
TGTGCCAGCAGTTACGGCAGGGCACGGAATTCACCCCTCCACTTT,CASSYGRARNSPLHF,TRBV6-5,few,.,TRBJ1-6
TGCAGCGTTAGCTCGGGGGGCAGGGAAGCTTTCTTT,CSVSSGGREAFF,TRBV29-1,.,.,TRBJ1-1
TGCGCCAGCAGCCAGACAGGACGCGGAGCTTTCTTT,CASSQTGRGAFF,TRBV10-1,many,.,TRBJ1-1
TGTGCCAGCAGTTTATCGGGGGCGCCCACTGAAGCTTTCTTT,CASSLSGAPTEAFF,TRBV12-3/TRBV12-4,.,.,TRBJ1-1
TGTGCCAGCATCGCAGTCGCGGGGGGTGGAGATACGCAGTATTTT,CASIAVAGGGDTQYF,TRBV6-2/TRBV6-3,few,TRBD2,TRBJ2-3
TGTGCCATCGGGAGTGGGGAGGGCTCCAATGAGCAGTTCTTC,CAIGSGEGSNEQFF,TRBV10-3,.,TRBD2,TRBJ2-1
TGCGCCAGCAGCCCAGCGGGACAGGGGAAGACTAGCGGGACCTACGATACGCAGTATTTT,CASSPAGQGKTSGTYDTQYF,TRBV4-3,many,.,TRBJ2-3
TGTGCCAGCAGCTTGGAGTGGGACAGTCGAAACCATGGCTACACCTTC,CASSLEWDSRNHGYTF,TRBV5-5,few,TRBD1,TRBJ1-2
TGTGCCAGCAGCTTGAGCCGGGGGGGATACAATGAGCAGTTCTTC,CASSLSRGGYNEQFF,TRBV11-3,medium-sized,TRBD2,TRBJ2-1
TGTGCCAGCAGCTTCTATGGTGTTAGCAATCAGCCCCAGCATTTT,CASSFYGVSNQPQHF,TRBV5-5,many,.,TRBJ1-5
TGTGCCAGCAGTTTAAGGAATCTAATGCGCTACACCTTC,CASSLRNLMRYTF,TRBV12-3/TRBV12-4,many,.,TRBJ1-2
TGTGCCAGCAGTGCCCCCCAGGTAGCAGAGACCCAGTACTTC,CASSAPQVAETQYF,TRBV6-2/TRBV6-3,few,.,TRBJ2-5
TGCGCCAGCAGCCAAGAGCGATCCGCAGGCGCGGCCTCTGGGGCCAACGTCCTGACTTTC,CASSQERSAGAASGANVLTF,TRBV4-3,few,.,TRBJ2-6
TGTGCCAGCAGACAGCACTCTGGGGCCAACGTCCTGACTTTC,CASRQHSGANVLTF,TRBV3-1,many,.,TRBJ2-6
TGTGCCAGCAGCCAGGGACTAGCGGGGACCGCGTGGGATACGCAGTATTTT,CASSQGLAGTAWDTQYF,TRBV14,many,TRBD2,TRBJ2-3
TGTGCCAGCAGCTTAGAGGTCGGGGACAGGGGTAACGAGCAGTTCTTC,CASSLEVGDRGNEQFF,TRBV7-6,many,TRBD1,TRBJ2-1
TGCGCCAGCAGCCCTACGGCAACAGGTCACAATGAGCAGTTCTTC,CASSPTATGHNEQFF,TRBV5-1,many,.,TRBJ2-1
TGTGCCAGCACCGACCCCCGGACTGCGCAGTTCTTC,CASTDPRTAQFF,TRBV2,.,.,TRBJ2-1
TGCGCCAGCAGCTCTCCTAGCGGGGGGAACAATGAGCAGTTCTTC,CASSSPSGGNNEQFF,TRBV5-1,.,TRBD2,TRBJ2-1
TGTGCCAGCAGTGAAACTCGACAATTGACTGAAGCTTTCTTT,CASSETRQLTEAFF,TRBV6-1,.,.,TRBJ1-1
TGTGCCACCAGCAGCCTGGGGAAGGACATCGGGGAGCAGTACTTC,CATSSLGKDIGEQYF,TRBV15,many,.,TRBJ2-7
TGCAGTGGGATTAGCGGGGATCCAGATACGCAGTATTTT,CSGISGDPDTQYF,TRBV20-1,many,TRBD2,TRBJ2-3
TGTGCCAGCAGTTTAGGGGGGTTCGGTGAGCAGTTCTTC,CASSLGGFGEQFF,TRBV28,few,.,TRBJ2-1
TGTGCCAGCAGTTCCTGGCTTAGGACGGGACAGGGCGGCTATGGCTACACCTTC,CASSSWLRTGQGGYGYTF,TRBV27,.,TRBD1,TRBJ1-2
TGTGCCAGCTCACCTGGCGATGGAAACACCATATATTTT,CASSPGDGNTIYF,TRBV18,few,.,TRBJ1-3
TGCGCCAGCAGCTTGGTGCCGGGTACCTACGAGCAGTACTTC,CASSLVPGTYEQYF,TRBV5-1,few,.,TRBJ2-7
TGTGCCAGCACTGGAGTAACAACTAATGAAAAACTGTTTTTT,CASTGVTTNEKLFF,TRBV6-1,.,.,TRBJ1-4
TGCGCCAGCAGCTTCCGGGACAGGGGTCCCACTAGCACAGATACGCAGTATTTT,CASSFRDRGPTSTDTQYF,TRBV5-1,few,TRBD1,TRBJ2-3
TGTGCTAGTGGTTCCAACGAGATACATGAGCAGTTCTTC,CASGSNEIHEQFF,TRBV12-5,few,.,TRBJ2-1
TGCAGCGTCAGAAAAGGACAGGGATCCTGGGGGGAGCAGTACTTC,CSVRKGQGSWGEQYF,TRBV29-1,many,TRBD1,TRBJ2-7
TGCGCCAGCCGCCCTAGCGGGGTTGGGACCGGGGAGCTGTTTTTT,CASRPSGVGTGELFF,TRBV5-1,few,TRBD2,TRBJ2-2
TGTGCCAGCAGTGAAGGGGTCCCCACAGATACGCAGTATTTT,CASSEGVPTDTQYF,TRBV2,many,.,TRBJ2-3
TGCGCCAGCAGCTCGACGTTATCCTGGGCAGATACGCAGTATTTT,CASSSTLSWADTQYF,TRBV5-1,many,.,TRBJ2-3
TGCAGTGCTTTTATTCCAGGTCGGGGGCTGTCAGATACGCAGTATTTT,CSAFIPGRGLSDTQYF,TRBV20-1,many,.,TRBJ2-3
TGCGCCAGCAGCCAAGATTGGGGAACGGATAACTATGGCTACACCTTC,CASSQDWGTDNYGYTF,TRBV4-3,few,.,TRBJ1-2